The 4 T cell receptor beta chains in this list originate from one sample, sequenced in a study of T cell responses to AZD1222 COVID-19 vaccine (dated by TCRdb to about 2021). Libraries were built with the immunoSEQ multiplex PCR assay. TCRdb took this table from immuneACCESS and kept in-frame rearrangements with V and J called. Such tables lack part of the clones; where checked against another copy, unresolved V genes explain under half of the gap, and the rest is unexplained. The sample contains about 99,000 clones, roughly 88% of them found a single time. The ten largest clonotypes hold 20% of the sample. The time point label for this specimen denotes: baseline before first vaccination. The specimen comprised peripheral blood, sampled on day 0 of AZD1222 vaccination. The receptor source for this set is an adult in good health.

The V call is TRBV30, the J call TRBJ1-1; 11 bases map to TRBD1. This CDR3 comprises 13 residues. Germline CDR1 is GTSNPN and CDR2 is SVGIG (reference sequence). The CDR3 is CARMGQGGSEAFF. The CDR3 DNA sequence: TGTGCAAGGATGGGACAGGGGGGAAGTGAAGCTTTCTTT.

The chain combines TRBV7-9 with TRBJ2-1, with D tentatively TRBD2 (5 bases). The CDR3 contains 14 residues. The germline gives CDR1 SEHNR, CDR2 FQNEAQ (reference sequence). The V end lost 8 bases, the J end lost 0 bases, and 11 bases lay between the germline ends. Here the CDR3 reads CASLIAPSYNEQFF. CDR3 bases: TGTGCCAGCCTGATAGCGCCCTCCTACAATGAGCAGTTCTTC.

This clone appeared once. The V and J genes are TRBV5-6 and TRBJ1-2; no clear D. The length of the CDR3 is 15 residues. V was shortened by 4 bases and J by 0 bases, with 13 bases between the two germline ends. CDR1 and CDR2 (germline): SGHDT, YYEEEE. CDR3 amino acids: CASSPPTEANYGYTF. The DNA of the CDR3 is TGTGCCAGCAGCCCTCCGACTGAAGCTAACTATGGCTACACCTTC.

This clone was found a few times. The CDR3 is CASSLELGISYGYTF. CDR3 nucleotide sequence: TGTGCCAGCAGTTTAGAATTAGGGATAAGCTATGGCTACACCTTC. The chain links TRBV27 to TRBJ1-2; D is ambiguous. The V and J ends lost 2 bases and 4 bases respectively, with 14 bases between them. The CDR3 length is 15 residues. Germline CDR1 is MNHEY and CDR2 is SMNVEV (reference sequence).